Listed below are T cell receptor beta chains from one sample, sequenced in a study of T-cell memory formation after mild COVID-19. TCRdb analysed the 5' RACE reads with MiXCR anew, one entry per CDR3 protein. The table records a few hundred thousand distinct CDR3 sequences, 25% to 30% of them present only once. Sequencing was done on a sample of PBMCs or a T cell subset sorted from them (not recorded which). The receptors here all came from an adult woman who had mild COVID-19 (a few samples of this study predate the infection). Cell type and time point are not known. Both conserved end residues are part of each CDR3. Each record gives: J gene, CDR3 length, D gene, V gene, clone size, CDR3 DNA, CDR3 protein. The D gene is left open where the match is weak. Clone sizes are given selectively: once, few, many, or a class where the clone is expanded.

>TRBJ1-1|13|.|TRBV3-1|.
TGTGCCAGCAGCCAAGATATGGCAGGGAAAGCTTTCTTT
CASSQDMAGKAFF
>TRBJ2-2|15|TRBD1|TRBV19|.
TGTGCCAGCAAACAGGGGGCCTTTAACACCGGGGAGCTGTTTTTT
CASKQGAFNTGELFF
>TRBJ1-5|13|.|TRBV12-3/TRBV12-4|many
TGTGCCAGCAGTTTAGCCCCCAGTCAGCCCCAGCATTTT
CASSLAPSQPQHF
>TRBJ2-7|16|TRBD2|TRBV7-6|.
TGTGCCAGCAGCTTAGAACAGCGGGAGGGCCTTGACGAGCAGTACTTC
CASSLEQREGLDEQYF
>TRBJ2-2|18|TRBD2|TRBV7-3|few
TGTGCCAGCAGCCGAGGGACTAGCGGGAGGGCCTTCACCGGGGAGCTGTTTTTT
CASSRGTSGRAFTGELFF
>TRBJ2-5|15|TRBD2|TRBV5-5|.
TGTGCCAGCAGCATACTAGCGGGGGGCCAAGAGACCCAGTACTTC
CASSILAGGQETQYF
>TRBJ2-7|15|TRBD2|TRBV7-2|.
TGTGCCAGCAGCTTAGATGCAGTAACGGGGGGAGAGCAGTACTTC
CASSLDAVTGGEQYF
>TRBJ2-1|16|.|TRBV10-3|once
TGTGCCATCAGTGAGCTCAGGGGGGATAAACACAGTGAGCAGTTCTTC
CAISELRGDKHSEQFF
>TRBJ2-1|15|.|TRBV9|few
TGTGCCAGCAGCGTATTAAGCGACTCCTACAATGAGCAGTTCTTC
CASSVLSDSYNEQFF
>TRBJ2-3|16|TRBD2|TRBV18|.
TGTGCCAGCTCACCTCCGACTAGCGGGATGAGAGATACGCAGTATTTT
CASSPPTSGMRDTQYF
>TRBJ1-1|14|TRBD1|TRBV5-1|.
TGCGCCAGCAGTCCCGGGACAGGGACGTCTGAAGCTTTCTTT
CASSPGTGTSEAFF
>TRBJ2-1|19|TRBD2|TRBV6-2/TRBV6-3|few
TGTGCCAGCAGCCTCCCACTAGCGGGAGGGCCGGGCTCCTACAATGAGCAGTTCTTC
CASSLPLAGGPGSYNEQFF
>TRBJ1-2|13|.|TRBV11-1|.
TGTGCCAGCAGCTTAAACGGAGGTCGTGGCTACACCTTC
CASSLNGGRGYTF
>TRBJ1-4|14|TRBD1|TRBV7-9|.
TGTGCCAGCAGTTATACAGGGGTGATTGAAAAACTGTTTTTT
CASSYTGVIEKLFF
>TRBJ2-7|13|.|TRBV7-9|many
TGTGCCAGCAGCTTAACCCATTCCTACGAGCAGTACTTC
CASSLTHSYEQYF
>TRBJ2-1|16|.|TRBV12-3/TRBV12-4|few
TGTGCCAGCAGTTTACACGGGAGAAGCTCCTACAATGAGCAGTTCTTC
CASSLHGRSSYNEQFF
>TRBJ2-7|16|TRBD1|TRBV7-9|many
TGTGCCAGCAGCGGGGGACAGGGGGCAGACCCCTACGAGCAGTACTTC
CASSGGQGADPYEQYF
>TRBJ1-2|12|.|TRBV12-3/TRBV12-4|few
TGTGCCAGCAGTTTCGGTGCGGATGGCTACACCTTC
CASSFGADGYTF
>TRBJ2-7|16|.|TRBV27|.
TGTGCCAGCAGTTTTCCCGGCCCCGGCATCGGCGGGGAGCAGTACTTC
CASSFPGPGIGGEQYF
>TRBJ2-7|12|.|TRBV10-3|.
TGTGCCATCGGAAACCCGGCCTACGAGCAGTACTTC
CAIGNPAYEQYF
>TRBJ1-4|16|.|TRBV20-1|.
TGCAGTGCTAGTGAGCAGGTTCCTGCAACTAATGAAAAACTGTTTTTT
CSASEQVPATNEKLFF
>TRBJ1-2|15|.|TRBV18|few
TGTGCCAGCTCACCAACGGACAGCCCCTCCTATGGCTACACCTTC
CASSPTDSPSYGYTF
>TRBJ2-1|17|TRBD1|TRBV5-1|once
TGCGCCAGCAGCCCTAGGGGGACAGGGGGCCACTCCAATGAGCAGTTCTTC
CASSPRGTGGHSNEQFF
>TRBJ2-7|15|.|TRBV21-1|few
TGTGCCAGCAGCAAGCAGGATACGGCATTCTACGAGCAGTACTTC
CASSKQDTAFYEQYF
>TRBJ2-1|11|.|TRBV12-3/TRBV12-4|.
TGTGCCAGCAGTTTAGCGGGACGGCAGTTCTTC
CASSLAGRQFF
>TRBJ2-5|15|.|TRBV20-1|few
TGCAGTGCTAGAGATGAATGGGGGGGCCGGGAGACCCAGTACTTC
CSARDEWGGRETQYF
>TRBJ2-1|15|TRBD1|TRBV5-1|few
TGCGCCAGCAGCTGGACAGGGGTATCCTACAATGAGCAGTTCTTC
CASSWTGVSYNEQFF
>TRBJ2-7|15|.|TRBV3-1|.
TGTGCCAGCAGCCCAGAGAAAACGCACCCCTCCGAGCAGTACTTC
CASSPEKTHPSEQYF
>TRBJ2-7|14|.|TRBV10-3|few
TGTGCCATCAGTGAGGTGTCTAGCTTCTACGAGCAGTACTTC
CAISEVSSFYEQYF
>TRBJ1-2|13|.|TRBV5-5|few
TGTGCCAGCATAAGGTTCATGGGGGAAGGCTACACCTTC
CASIRFMGEGYTF
>TRBJ2-1|14|.|TRBV21-1|few
TGTGCCAGCAGCAAAGTTCCGGTAGGCAATGAGCAGTTCTTC
CASSKVPVGNEQFF
>TRBJ2-7|14|.|TRBV3-1|.
TGTGCCAGCAGCCAAGTTGAGGGAAACCACGAGCAGTACTTC
CASSQVEGNHEQYF
>TRBJ1-5|15|.|TRBV5-1|.
TGCGCCAGCAGCCCAACAGGACAGAGCTATCAGCCCCAGCATTTT
CASSPTGQSYQPQHF
>TRBJ1-3|20|TRBD1|TRBV4-1|.
TGCGCCAGCAGCCAAGATGACGGTCAGACAGGGAGATTCTTTGGAAACACCATATATTTT
CASSQDDGQTGRFFGNTIYF
>TRBJ2-3|16|TRBD1|TRBV15|few
TGTGCCACCAGCAGCGAGACAGGGGCGGCCACAGATACGCAGTATTTT
CATSSETGAATDTQYF
>TRBJ1-2|12|.|TRBV20-1|.
TGCAGTGGGTCAGGGTACAGCTATGGCTACACCTTC
CSGSGYSYGYTF